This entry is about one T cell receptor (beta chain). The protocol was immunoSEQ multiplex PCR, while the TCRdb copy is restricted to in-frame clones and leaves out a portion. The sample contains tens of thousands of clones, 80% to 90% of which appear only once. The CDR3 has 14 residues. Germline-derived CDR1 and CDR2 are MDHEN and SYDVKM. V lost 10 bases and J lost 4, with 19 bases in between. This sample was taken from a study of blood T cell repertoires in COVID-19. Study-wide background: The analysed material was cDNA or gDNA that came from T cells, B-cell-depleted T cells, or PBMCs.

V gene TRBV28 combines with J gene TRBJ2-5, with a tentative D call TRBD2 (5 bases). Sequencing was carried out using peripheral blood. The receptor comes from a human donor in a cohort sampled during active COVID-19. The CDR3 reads CAISRAGGRETQYF. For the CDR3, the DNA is TGTGCCATTTCTCGGGCTGGTGGGAGAGAGACCCAGTACTTC. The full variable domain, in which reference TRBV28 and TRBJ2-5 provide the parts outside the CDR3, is DVKVTQSSRYLVKRTGEKVFLECVQDMDHENMFWYRQDPGLGLRLIYFSYDVKMKEKGDIPEGYSVSREKKERFSLILESASTNQTSMYLCAISRAGGRETQYFGPGTRLLVL.